The entry that follows covers one TCR beta chain sequence. Its target is not known. The data belong to a study of T-cell memory formation after mild COVID-19. Study-wide context: TCR clusters mostly belonged to single donors.

TCRdb fed the 5' RACE reads into MiXCR, producing one record per CDR3 protein. Here the sample spans 200,000 to 300,000 distinct CDR3 sequences, over 15% being singletons. The CDR3 covers 17 residues. The trim removed 8 bases at V and 7 bases at J, leaving 16 bases unmatched. Overall study findings and caveats: CD4+ contracting clones lay mainly in CM and EM, CD8+ ones in EMRA. Researchers could not confirm that second-wave clones peaking on day 37 targeted SARS-CoV-2.

The receptor was isolated from a man aged 18-30 years who had mild COVID-19 (a few samples of this study predate the infection). Cell type and time point are not known. The chain joins TRBV12-3 or TRBV12-4 to TRBJ2-2, with 10 positions matching TRBD1. The sample consisted of PBMCs or a T cell subset sorted from them (not recorded which). The CDR3 protein is CASALWEVTGGHGELFF. CDR3 DNA sequence: TGTGCCAGCGCACTTTGGGAGGTGACAGGGGGCCACGGGGAGCTGTTTTTT.